What follows are 20 T cell receptor beta chains derived from one specimen sequenced in a study of blood T cell repertoires in COVID-19. Some clones are missing from TCRdb's copy, which holds only in-frame ones; the method was immunoSEQ multiplex PCR. The sample includes 270,000 or so clones, roughly 80% of them seen just once. The sample comprised peripheral blood. These receptors came from a woman aged 50 to 60 who had recovered from COVID-19.

The gene calls are TRBV9 and TRBJ2-5, with 10 bases lining up with TRBD2. CDR1 and CDR2 from the germline V gene are SGDLS and YYNGEE. J lost 5 bases, V lost 0 bases, and 4 bases had no gene match. The CDR3 contains 15 residues. The CDR3 is CASSVAAGGRETQYF. The DNA of the CDR3 is TGTGCCAGCAGCGTAGCAGCGGGGGGGCGGGAGACCCAGTACTTC. Filled out from reference TRBV9 and TRBJ2-5, the complete variable domain reads DSGVTQTPKHLITATGQRVTLRCSPRSGDLSVYWYQQSLDQGLQFLIQYYNGEERAKGNILERFSAQQFPDLHSELNLSSLELGDSALYFCASSVAAGGRETQYFGPGTRLLVL.

V and J are TRBV5-5 and TRBJ1-1; tentative D call: TRBD1 (5 bases). The ends were cut back, 3 bases at V and 3 bases at J, with 12 bases in the middle. The length of the CDR3 is 14 residues. Germline loops: CDR1 SGHKS, CDR2 YYEKEE (reference sequence). CDR3: CASSYSTEYTEAFF. The CDR3 DNA sequence: TGTGCCAGCAGCTATTCGACAGAGTACACTGAAGCTTTCTTT.

In this sample, this clone turned up a few times. This chain links TRBV15 with TRBJ1-3; D perhaps matches TRBD1 (5 bases). Germline CDR1 LNHNV, CDR2 YYDKDF (reference sequence). V lost 4 bases, J lost 1 base, and 5 bases lay in between. This CDR3 contains 13 residues. CDR3 in amino acids: CATSTGSGNTIYF. The DNA for the CDR3 is TGTGCCACCAGCACAGGGTCTGGAAACACCATATATTTT. Together with reference TRBV15 and TRBJ1-3, the CDR3 gives the full variable domain: DAMVIQNPRYQVTQFGKPVTLSCSQTLNHNVMYWYQQKSSQAPKLLFHYYDKDFNNEADTPDNFQSRRPNTSFCFLDIRSPGLGDTAMYLCATSTGSGNTIYFGEGSWLTVV.

J is TRBJ2-1 and V is TRBV27; a weak D match, TRBD2 (6 bases). The CDR3 spans 15 residues. The V end was cut by 5 bases, the J end by 8 bases, with 19 bases between. Germline lookup yields CDR1 MNHEY and CDR2 SMNVEV (reference sequence). CDR3 protein: CASSAPRLGLHEQFF. In DNA, the CDR3 is TGTGCCAGCAGTGCGCCGAGACTAGGCCTTCATGAGCAGTTCTTC.

V gene TRBV27 combines with J gene TRBJ2-3; weak D call: TRBD1 (6 bases). The length of the CDR3 is 16 residues. The V end was cut by 4 bases, the J end by 0 bases, with 14 bases between. Per germline, CDR1 MNHEY and CDR2 SMNVEV (reference sequence). The CDR3: CASSSRQAYSTDTQYF. For the CDR3, the DNA is TGTGCCAGCAGTTCCCGACAGGCTTACAGCACAGATACGCAGTATTTT.

The chain uses TRBV5-4 and TRBJ2-7, with D possibly matching TRBD1 (6 bases). Deletions cut 1 base from V and 9 bases from J, with 23 bases between. CDR1 is SGHNT, CDR2 YYREEE, per germline (reference sequence). The CDR3 has 16 amino acids. The CDR3 nucleotides are TGTGCCAGCAGCTTGCCCTCTAACCGGGACATCGGCCCGCAGTACTTC. This translates into CASSLPSNRDIGPQYF.

This clone was recorded only once. The chain is built from TRBV7-3 and TRBJ2-3; maybe TRBD2 (7 bases). V dropped 5 bases and J dropped 1 base, with 25 bases sitting between them. CDR3 length: 19 residues. The germline V gene has CDR1 SGHTA and CDR2 FQGTGA. The CDR3, as DNA: TGTGCCAGCAGCCCAGCCGGGCGGGGGCCCCGGCCGCGCACAGATACGCAGTATTTT. This codes for CASSPAGRGPRPRTDTQYF.

The genes are TRBV19 and TRBJ1-1; 8 bases fit TRBD1. After removal of 5 bases from V and 5 bases from J, the junction contained 10 bases not matched to a gene. The CDR3 runs 15 residues. Germline V CDR1 and CDR2: LNHDA, SQIVND (reference sequence). The CDR3 DNA follows: TGTGCCAGTAGTTTAGCCGGGACAGGTGGGACTGAAGCTTTCTTT. Protein sequence: CASSLAGTGGTEAFF.

The chain combines TRBV30 with TRBJ2-1; 8 bases match TRBD2. The germline V gene has CDR1 GTSNPN and CDR2 SVGIG (reference sequence). Trimming cost V 3 bases and J 5 bases; bases outside gene matches: 9. The CDR3 runs 15 residues. CDR3 sequence (DNA): TGTGCCTGGAGCCCGAGCGGGAGAATTAACAATGAGCAGTTCTTC. Protein sequence: CAWSPSGRINNEQFF.

The gene calls are TRBV4-3 and TRBJ1-4; 8 bases agree with TRBD1. Germline lookup yields CDR1 LGHNA and CDR2 YSLEER. V shed 0 bases and J 7 bases; nucleotides not matched to a gene: 7. The CDR3 is 16 residues long. The CDR3 nucleotides read TGCGCCAGCAGCCAAGATTGGGCAGGGGGCGGTGAAAAACTGTTTTTT. Amino acids: CASSQDWAGGGEKLFF.

The chain combines TRBV7-2 with TRBJ2-5; 13 positions agree with TRBD2. The germline gives CDR1 SGHTA, CDR2 FQGNSA. The CDR3 length is 18 residues. The V gene end was trimmed by 3 bases and the J gene end by 2 bases; junction bases not matched to a gene: 9. The CDR3 is CASSFGATSGGGQETQYF. CDR3 sequence (DNA): TGTGCCAGCAGCTTCGGGGCCACTAGCGGGGGGGGACAAGAGACCCAGTACTTC.

The chain joins TRBV2 to TRBJ2-7; 8 bases map to TRBD1. Germline V CDR1 and CDR2: SNHLY, FYNNEI. The CDR3 runs to 12 residues. Trimming took 4 bases from V and 6 from J; bases not matched to a gene: 2. This CDR3 is CASSVQGAEQYF. DNA for the CDR3: TGTGCCAGCAGTGTTCAGGGGGCCGAGCAGTACTTC. Full variable domain (remainder filled in from reference TRBV2 and TRBJ2-7): EPEVTQTPSHQVTQMGQEVILRCVPISNHLYFYWYRQILGQKVEFLVSFYNNEISEKSEIFDDQFSVERPDGSNFTLKIRSTKLEDSAMYFCASSVQGAEQYFGPGTRLTVT.

This chain uses TRBV28 with TRBJ2-5; 7 bases are a match to TRBD2. This CDR3 is built from 10 residues. Germline V gives CDR1 MDHEN, CDR2 SYDVKM. V shed 8 bases and J 13 bases; nucleotides not matched to a gene: 7. The CDR3 DNA sequence: TGTGCCAGCGGGGTGACTAGCCGGTACTTC. It specifies CASGVTSRYF.

The chain employs TRBV18 and TRBJ2-1, with TRBD1 matching over 10 bases. Trimming took 5 bases from V and 4 from J; bases not matched to a gene: 2. The CDR3 is made up of 14 amino acids. Germline lookup yields CDR1 KGHSH and CDR2 LQKENI. CDR3 nucleotide sequence: TGTGCCAGCTCAGCGGGACAGGGGTACAATGAGCAGTTCTTC. Translated, it gives CASSAGQGYNEQFF.

V gene TRBV4-2 combines with J gene TRBJ2-7; TRBD1 matches at 8 bases. With 1 base clipped from V and 5 bases from J, the junction kept 10 bases outside the gene matches. The CDR3 has 16 amino acids. The germline V gene has CDR1 LGHNA and CDR2 YNFKEQ. The CDR3 nucleotides read TGTGCCAGCAGCCAAGGACAGGGGCCCAAAGGCGACGAGCAGTACTTC. The encoded protein is CASSQGQGPKGDEQYF.

This clone turned up a few times. The chain links TRBV7-9 to TRBJ1-2; maybe TRBD1 (5 bases). With 5 bases removed from V and 4 bases from J, the gap between germline ends came to 14 bases. The CDR3 consists of 14 residues. Germline CDR1 SEHNR, CDR2 FQNEAQ (reference sequence). The CDR3 DNA reads TGTGCCAGCAGCAGTATCCCAGGGCCCTATGGCTACACCTTC. This gives the protein CASSSIPGPYGYTF.

This clone appeared once. The rearrangement joins TRBV28 to TRBJ2-7; 7 bases are shared with TRBD2. V lost 6 bases, J lost 7 bases, and 12 bases stayed unmatched. CDR1 and CDR2 (germline): MDHEN, SYDVKM. The CDR3 loop spans 14 amino acids. CDR3 sequence (DNA): TGTGCCAGCAGCCTCGGGACTATTTCTGGTGAGCAGTACTTC. Translation gives CASSLGTISGEQYF.

The gene calls are TRBV27 and TRBJ1-5, with D possibly TRBD1 on 6 matching bases. This CDR3 region has 15 residues. Germline lookup yields CDR1 MNHEY and CDR2 SMNVEV (reference sequence). The V end was cut by 2 bases, the J end by 0 bases, with 8 bases between. The CDR3 nucleotides are TGTGCCAGCAGTTTAGGGACATATAGCAATCAGCCCCAGCATTTT. Protein sequence: CASSLGTYSNQPQHF.

The chain combines TRBV7-3 with TRBJ2-4; 8 bases are a match to TRBD2. Trimming took 4 bases from V and 0 from J; bases not matched to a gene: 5. CDR1 and CDR2 (germline): SGHTA, FQGTGA. The CDR3 runs to 16 residues. Here the CDR3 DNA reads TGTGCCAGCAGCTCTTTAGCGGGACAAGCCAAAAACATTCAGTACTTC. Its translation: CASSSLAGQAKNIQYF. The full variable domain, its missing parts supplied by reference TRBV7-3 and TRBJ2-4, is GAGVSQTPSNKVTEKGKYVELRCDPISGHTALYWYRQSLGQGPEFLIYFQGTGAADDSGLPNDRFFAVRPEGSVSTLKIQRTERGDSAVYLCASSSLAGQAKNIQYFGAGTRLSVL.

The V call is TRBV18, the J call TRBJ2-6; 8 nucleotides match TRBD2. The CDR3 has 17 residues. Germline trimming cut 4 bases from V and 2 bases from J; bases unmatched to any gene: 7. Germline CDR1 reads KGHSH; CDR2 reads LQKENI. CDR3 nucleotide sequence: TGTGCCAGCTCACGGGCGATAGCGGGAACTGGGGCCAACGTCCTGACTTTC. It encodes CASSRAIAGTGANVLTF.